Detailed here is one TCR beta chain. Its target is not known. An even split of each subset's genomic DNA across several immunoSEQ plates was performed. Some 30,000 T cell genomes (about 320 ng DNA) went into each PBMC replicate. In the source study's methods: ImmunoSEQ sequences covered only the junction and lacked quality scores; filtering therefore differed. The repertoire was sequenced with immunoSEQ multiplex PCR; TCRdb's copy has only in-frame clones and lacks some. V, J and clone size were drawn from that table, and D and trimming were deduced from the DNA. Of 97,000 or so clones in the sample, around half are singletons; the top ten hold over 13%. Germline V CDR1 and CDR2: SGHAT, FQNNGV. V lost 5 bases, J lost 13 bases, and 16 bases stayed unmatched. The length of the CDR3 is 14 residues. This entry is derived from a study of shared clonotypes between healthy human individuals. Findings and limits, study-wide: Tissue TCR repertoires likely differ from these blood-only repertoires.

Input material: PBMCs. This TCR was sampled from a woman between 40 and 55 years old in good health. Some clones in this sample may be carry-over from other donors' samples. The gene calls are TRBV11-2 and TRBJ1-2, with 7 nucleotides matching TRBD1. The CDR3: CASSLTSPTGVPTF. CDR3 bases: TGTGCCAGCAGCCTGACGTCCCCAACAGGGGTTCCCACCTTC.